A few counts support the clone carrying this TCR delta chain. This DNA's translation and the protein TCRdb lists, from a much larger clone, do not match at residue 4, likely due to a read error; the protein shown is translated from the DNA. TCRdb re-called the reads using CATT. The sample includes under 5,000 delta-chain clones, roughly 2.1% of them seen just once. The junction had 16 bases not matched to a gene; V was cut back by 8 bases and J by 2 bases. The germline CDR1 and CDR2 sequences are TSWWSYY and QGS. CDR3 length: 18 residues. The sample is drawn from a study of gamma-delta chains in newborns, infants, children. About the research overall: Microbial exposure reportedly drives polyclonal innate γδ T cell expansion after birth.

V gene TRDV1 combines with J gene TRDJ1; the match to TRDD3 covers 11 bases. The origin of this receptor is a child who was a newborn, infant or young child, either healthy, febrile or measles-vaccinated (not recorded which). Sequenced input: blood. In DNA form, the CDR3 reads TGTGCTCTTCTTCCTTCCTACTGGGGGATAAGCTGGACCGATAAACTCATCTTT. Translation gives CALLPSYWGISWTDKLIF.